This T cell receptor beta chain stems from a study of T cells after yellow fever vaccination (dated by TCRdb to the late 2010s). For context, the study as a whole: Libraries from fractions with low cell numbers were prepared with the SMART-Seq v4 Ultra Low Input RNA kit. To track T-cell clones before and after primary and booster YFV17D yellow fever vaccination, bulk TCR alpha and beta repertoires were sequenced longitudinally. Two healthy male donors, one aged 18 to 29 and one aged 30 to 40 years, made up the cohort. Blood samples were taken at several timepoints before and after primary and secondary immunization, and bulk PBMC replicates and cell subsets were isolated.

This clonotype was seen a handful of times. No much larger clone is present one base from it, and per-base qualities are unavailable. TCR cDNA was synthesized by 5'RACE template switching, which introduced a universal primer site and unique molecular identifiers. cDNA synthesis was primed from both the TCR alpha and TCR beta constant segments. Library amplification involved two PCR steps, and the second step added sample barcodes and sequencing adapters. Sequencing of libraries was performed on Illumina HiSeq 2500 (2x100 bp) or NovaSeq (2x150 bp). In the authors' own workflow: Demultiplexing of reads and collapsing into UMI consensus sequences were performed with MIGEC, and V(D)J alignment was carried out with MiXCR. Vaccine-responding clonotypes were identified with edgeR using replicate PBMC samples, with FDR below 0.01 and a log2 fold change above 5 up to day 15 being required. CD4 or CD8 identity was assigned to each bulk clonotype according to whether the clonotype was present at higher abundance in the sequenced CD4 repertoire or the sequenced CD8 repertoire. A clonotype counted as NS4B-specific if enriched at least 10-fold in dextramer-positive versus dextramer-negative fractions, with CD4-biased clonotypes left out. TCRdb reprocessing: public reads trimmed at Q25 with fastp, clones called with MiXCR, in-frame beta chains kept. Here each entry gathers all rows of one CDR3 protein and keeps the most common genes and DNA. In this record, the V and J calls reflect TCRdb's handling and not the investigators' own analysis. The sample has 65,000 to 90,000 distinct CDR3 sequences on record, about an eighth of them singletons. Together, the top ten hold 20% to 25% of the sample.

This sample's treatment or condition label indicates: live attenuated yellow fever vaccine strain. PBMCs were isolated from peripheral blood using a standard Ficoll-Paque protocol. Epitope-specific CD8 T cells were sorted with a dextramer loaded with the yellow fever NS4B epitope peptide, together with anti-CD3 and anti-CD8 staining. TriZol was used to extract RNA from bulk PBMCs, CD4 and CD8 fractions, and dextramer-positive and dextramer-negative fractions. CDR1 and CDR2, per the germline V gene, are LGHNA and YNFKEQ. Counted from cysteine to phenylalanine, this CDR3 has 14 amino acids. Solely the CDR3 DNA is kept, with 42 bases framed from the first base. V and J lose 0 bases and 7 bases, and a span of 11 bases separates them. Study-wide findings and limitations: Compared with the primary T-cell response, the secondary T-cell response was weaker but faster, peaking on day 5 rather than day 15. Because abundant contaminating clonotypes from the bulk population could be contained in FACS-sorted repertoires, computational filtering was required. Because the study included only a couple of donors, the extent to which the findings can be generalized is limited. After the booster, most of the clones that had expanded following primary vaccination were detected again (almost 98% of CD4 and around 88% of CD8), which suggests that memory was broadly maintained. A small fraction of clonotypes appeared in both the CD4 and CD8 compartments, likely as a result of convergent recombination.

This clonotype originated in a man younger than 35 who received the YFV17D yellow fever vaccine. This chain joins TRBV4-2 to TRBJ2-3; a tentative D call is TRBD1 (5 bases match). This sample comprised CD8+ T cells not binding an NS4B(214-222) dextramer, sorted from PBMCs, obtained roughly 20 days after the first yellow fever vaccination. This sample's cell subset or site label indicates: NS4B epitope dextramer-negative CD8 T cells. The DNA sequence reads TGTGCCAGCAGCCAAGAATCCAGGGTACATACGCAGTATTTT. Its protein is CASSQESRVHTQYF.